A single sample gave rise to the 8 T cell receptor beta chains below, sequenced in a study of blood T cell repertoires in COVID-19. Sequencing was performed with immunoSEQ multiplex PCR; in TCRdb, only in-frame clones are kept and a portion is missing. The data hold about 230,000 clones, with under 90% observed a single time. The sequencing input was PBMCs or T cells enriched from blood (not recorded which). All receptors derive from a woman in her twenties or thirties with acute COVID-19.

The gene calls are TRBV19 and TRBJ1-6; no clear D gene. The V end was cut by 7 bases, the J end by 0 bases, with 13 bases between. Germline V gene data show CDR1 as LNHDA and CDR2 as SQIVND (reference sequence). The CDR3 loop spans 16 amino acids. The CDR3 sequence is CASKPDLNSYNSPLHF. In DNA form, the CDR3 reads TGTGCCAGTAAGCCTGATCTAAACTCCTATAATTCACCCCTCCACTTT.

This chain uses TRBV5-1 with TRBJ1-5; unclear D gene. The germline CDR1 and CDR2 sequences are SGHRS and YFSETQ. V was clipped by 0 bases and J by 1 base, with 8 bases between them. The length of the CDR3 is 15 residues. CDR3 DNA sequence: TGCGCCAGCAGCTTGGGAACCCAGAGCAATCAGCCCCAGCATTTT. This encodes CASSLGTQSNQPQHF.

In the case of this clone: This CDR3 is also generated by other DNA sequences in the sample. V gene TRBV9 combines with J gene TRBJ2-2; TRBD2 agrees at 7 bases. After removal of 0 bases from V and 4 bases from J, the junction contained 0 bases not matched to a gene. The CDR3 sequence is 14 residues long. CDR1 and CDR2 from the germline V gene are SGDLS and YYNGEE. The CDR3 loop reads CASSVGGGTGELFF. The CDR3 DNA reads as TGTGCCAGCAGCGTAGGGGGGGGCACCGGGGAGCTGTTTTTT.

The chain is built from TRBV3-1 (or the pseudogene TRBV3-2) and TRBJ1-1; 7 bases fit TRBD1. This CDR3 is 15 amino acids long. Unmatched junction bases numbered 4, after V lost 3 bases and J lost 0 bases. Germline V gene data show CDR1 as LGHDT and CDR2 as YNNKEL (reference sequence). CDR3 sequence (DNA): TGTGCCAGCAGCCAGACGGGACAGCTGAACACTGAAGCTTTCTTT. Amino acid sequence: CASSQTGQLNTEAFF.

The CDR3 is CASSLLGGTEAFF. The CDR3 DNA reads TGTGCCAGCAGCCTACTCGGAGGCACTGAAGCTTTCTTT. V and J are TRBV3-1 (or the pseudogene TRBV3-2) and TRBJ1-1; D is unclear. Between the trimmed V and J ends, which lost 4 bases and 4 bases, there was a span of 10 bases. The CDR3 runs 13 residues. Germline V gives CDR1 LGHDT, CDR2 YNNKEL (reference sequence).

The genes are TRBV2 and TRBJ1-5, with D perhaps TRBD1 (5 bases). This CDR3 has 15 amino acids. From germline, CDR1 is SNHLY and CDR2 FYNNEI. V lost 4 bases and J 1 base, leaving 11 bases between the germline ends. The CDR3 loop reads CASSVGEGSNQPQHF. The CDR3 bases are TGTGCCAGCAGTGTCGGGGAGGGGAGCAATCAGCCCCAGCATTTT.

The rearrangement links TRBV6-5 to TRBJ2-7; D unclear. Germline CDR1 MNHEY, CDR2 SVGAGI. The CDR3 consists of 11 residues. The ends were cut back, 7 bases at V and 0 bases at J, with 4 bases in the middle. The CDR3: CASTLSYEQYF. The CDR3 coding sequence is TGTGCCAGCACCCTCTCCTACGAGCAGTACTTC.

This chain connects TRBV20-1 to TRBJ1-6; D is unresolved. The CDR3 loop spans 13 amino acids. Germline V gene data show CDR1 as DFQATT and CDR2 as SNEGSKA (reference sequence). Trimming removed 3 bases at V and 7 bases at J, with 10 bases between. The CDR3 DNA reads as TGCAGTGCTAGTGGTTCACTGAATTCACCCCTCCACTTT. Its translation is CSASGSLNSPLHF.